This T cell receptor (beta chain) is drawn from a study of blood T cell repertoires in COVID-19. Study summary: The origin of the acute and convalescent COVID-19 samples was the United States, Italy and Spain.

In the original workflow: Amplification of reference gene primers was used by the study to estimate nucleated cell counts. The assay was immunoSEQ multiplex PCR, and TCRdb's table has in-frame clones only and misses some. V, J and clone size are those of that table, while D and trimming were read from the DNA. The sample yields some 120,000 clones, approximately 70% seen once. The germline V gene encodes CDR1 MNHEY and CDR2 SMNVEV (reference sequence). V shed 3 bases and J shed 4 bases, with 9 bases lying between them. This CDR3 contains 13 residues. The receptor comes from a human donor with acute or convalescent COVID-19. The donor label of this sample is uncertain. The sequencing input was peripheral blood. J is TRBJ1-1 and V is TRBV27; TRBD1 is a possible D gene (6 bases). The CDR3 loop is CASSFRGGTEAFF. CDR3 sequence (DNA): TGTGCCAGCAGTTTCAGGGGTGGCACTGAAGCTTTCTTT.